Presented here are 10 T cell receptor beta chains from one specimen sequenced in a study of regulatory T cells in long-lasting Graves disease. The time point here: newly diagnosed GD, antithyroid drugs for less than 3 months. With RNA extracted from PBMCs as input, the TCR library was made. iRepertoire HTBI primers and Arm-PCR of CDR3 regions built TCR beta libraries. TCRdb passed the multiplex PCR reads through MiXCR, listing each CDR3 protein once. The table includes a few hundred thousand distinct CDR3 sequences, over 20% detected once. The material was peripheral blood mononuclear cells (PBMCs), obtained at new diagnosis, from a patient treated with antithyroid drugs. These receptors were obtained from a female donor with Graves disease.

Notes on this clonotype: A far larger clone is one base from this, pointing to a likely read error. The gene calls are TRBV24-1 and TRBJ2-3, with D possibly being TRBD2 (5 bases). Matching the DNA end better, TRBJ2-5 makes the J call doubtful. The germline V gene encodes CDR1 KGHDR and CDR2 SFDVKD. There are 11 residues in the CDR3. Written as DNA, the CDR3 is TGTGCCACCAGTGAAGGAGGGACCCAGTACTTC. Translation gives CATSEGGTQYF.

This clonotype occurred many times. This chain links TRBV18 with TRBJ2-1; 8 bases agree with TRBD1. With V trimmed by 6 bases and J by 7 bases, 8 bases remained unmatched. The CDR3 totals 14 residues. The germline CDR1 and CDR2 sequences are KGHSH and LQKENI. The CDR3 reads CASSWTGLGNEQFF. As DNA, the CDR3 is TGTGCCAGCTCTTGGACAGGGCTGGGGAATGAGCAGTTCTTC. Drawing the rest from reference TRBV18 and TRBJ2-1, the complete variable domain is NAGVMQNPRHLVRRRGQEARLRCSPMKGHSHVYWYRQLPEEGLKFMVYLQKENIIDESGMPKERFSAEFPKEGPSILRIQQVVRGDSAAYFCASSWTGLGNEQFFGPGTRLTVL.

This clonotype occurred many times. This chain connects TRBV5-4 to TRBJ2-3; no clear D gene. Germline V lookup: CDR1 SGHNT, CDR2 YYREEE (reference sequence). The CDR3 is 13 residues long. Trimming took 1 base from V and 2 from J, leaving 5 bases between them. CDR3 in amino acids: CASSLKYTDTQYF. CDR3 nucleotide sequence: TGTGCCAGCAGCTTGAAGTACACAGATACGCAGTATTTT.

Regarding this clonotype: This may come from a read error, since a much larger clone is one base off. The chain combines TRBV10-3 with TRBJ2-3; the D call may be TRBD1 or TRBD2 (5 bases each). V lost 2 bases and J lost 1, with 16 bases in between. CDR1 ENHRY and CDR2 SYGVKD come from the germline V gene. CDR3 length equals 17 residues. CDR3 region: CAISERAARGRTDTQYF. The DNA of the CDR3 is TGTGCCATCAGTGAGAGGGCGGCAAGGGGACGCACAGATACGCAGTATTTT.

In its sample, this clonotype was seen many times. The V call is TRBV12-3 or TRBV12-4, the J call TRBJ2-2; D remains ambiguous. V shed 3 bases and J shed 4 bases, with 9 bases lying between them. This CDR3 comprises 14 residues. The CDR3 sequence: CASSFVASTGELFF. Written as DNA, the CDR3 is TGTGCCAGCAGTTTCGTGGCTAGCACCGGGGAGCTGTTTTTT.

The chain recombines TRBV19 with TRBJ1-1; D perhaps matches TRBD1 (5 bases). Trimming pared 1 base from V and 6 bases from J, leaving 18 bases between. This CDR3 has 16 residues. Germline CDR1 LNHDA, CDR2 SQIVND (reference sequence). The CDR3 DNA reads as TGTGCCAGTAGTATAGTAGGTGGGCAGGGACGGGCTGAAGCTTTCTTT. It yields the protein CASSIVGGQGRAEAFF.

In this sample, this clonotype turned up a few times. A much larger clone lies a single base off, so this may be a read error. The conserved final phenylalanine or tryptophan is absent from the CDR3, which likely points to a read error. J is TRBJ2-5 and V is TRBV20-1; TRBD2 agrees at 14 bases. The CDR3 is made up of 16 amino acids. V lost 4 bases, J lost 5 bases, and 9 bases stayed unmatched. Germline-derived CDR1 and CDR2 are DFQATT and SNEGSKA (reference sequence). CDR3 in amino acids: CSATTGTSGRLETQYL. The CDR3 region has the DNA TGCAGTGCTACAACCGGGACTAGCGGGAGACTGGAGACCCAGTACCTC.

This clonotype was recorded many times. This chain uses TRBV2 with TRBJ2-5; a weak D match, TRBD2 (6 bases). There are 14 residues in the CDR3. Germline CDR1 and CDR2: SNHLY and FYNNEI. V lost 4 bases and J lost 5, with 14 bases in between. CDR3: CASSAVGGAETQYF. CDR3 nucleotide sequence: TGTGCCAGCAGTGCCGTCGGCGGGGCGGAGACCCAGTACTTC.

This clonotype was seen many times. The DNA for the CDR3 is TGTGCCAGCTCACCAGCGGGTGAAGAGACCCAGTACTTC. It encodes CASSPAGEETQYF. The chain links TRBV18 to TRBJ2-5; D may be TRBD2 (5 bases). This CDR3 is built from 13 residues. V was pared by 2 bases and J by 3 bases, with 7 bases between. Looked up from germline, CDR1 is KGHSH and CDR2 is LQKENI.

At least ten counts were recorded for this clonotype. For the CDR3, the DNA is TGTGCCAGCAGCTTGGGTGGGACTAGCGTCACAGATACGCAGTATTTT. Protein sequence: CASSLGGTSVTDTQYF. The rearrangement links TRBV5-5 to TRBJ2-3, with 10 positions matching TRBD2. Germline V gives CDR1 SGHKS, CDR2 YYEKEE (reference sequence). V dropped 0 bases and J dropped 2; count of bases not matched to a gene: 3. The length of the CDR3 is 16 residues. The variable domain in full, completed from reference TRBV5-5 and TRBJ2-3, reads DAGVTQSPTHLIKTRGQQVTLRCSPISGHKSVSWYQQVLGQGPQFIFQYYEKEERGRGNFPDRFSARQFPNYSSELNVNALLLGDSALYLCASSLGGTSVTDTQYFGPGTRLTVL.